Listed below are T cell receptor beta chains from one sample, sequenced in a study of blood T cell repertoires in COVID-19. The assay was immunoSEQ multiplex PCR, and TCRdb's table has in-frame clones only and misses some. The profile covers about 160,000 clones, with 65% to 90% appearing a single time and roughly 3.3% taken by the ten largest. Material for sequencing was peripheral blood. The source of these receptors is a man between 65 and 80 years old with acute or convalescent COVID-19. CDR3s include the opening cysteine and the closing phenylalanine or tryptophan. Fields, in order: CDR3 protein, CDR3 DNA, D gene, J gene, clone size, V gene. A D gene is named only where the DNA matches it firmly. A row's size may be missing; if present it is once, few, many or a size class.

CDR3 protein: CASTIPLPPYEQYF; CDR3 DNA: TGTGCCAGCACTATCCCCCTGCCCCCCTACGAGCAGTACTTC; D gene: NA; J gene: TRBJ2-7; clone size: few; V gene: TRBV28
CDR3 protein: CASSLVKGAGEQYF; CDR3 DNA: TGTGCCAGCAGCTTGGTAAAGGGGGCGGGCGAGCAGTACTTC; D gene: TRBD1; J gene: TRBJ2-7; clone size: NA; V gene: TRBV5-5
CDR3 protein: CASSQDYRDTQYF; CDR3 DNA: TGCGCCAGCAGCCAAGATTACCGGGATACGCAGTATTTT; D gene: NA; J gene: TRBJ2-3; clone size: NA; V gene: TRBV4-3
CDR3 protein: CASSTRLAGYSYNEQFF; CDR3 DNA: TGTGCCAGCAGCACGCGACTAGCGGGATATTCCTACAATGAGCAGTTCTTC; D gene: TRBD2; J gene: TRBJ2-1; clone size: NA; V gene: TRBV7-3
CDR3 protein: CASSLEPGTSGRAVLRQYF; CDR3 DNA: TGTGCCAGCAGCTTAGAACCCGGGACTAGCGGGAGGGCAGTGCTAAGGCAGTACTTC; D gene: TRBD2; J gene: TRBJ2-7; clone size: once; V gene: TRBV7-6
CDR3 protein: CASSLGLATDTQYF; CDR3 DNA: TGTGCCAGCAGCCTGGGACTAGCGACAGATACGCAGTATTTT; D gene: TRBD2; J gene: TRBJ2-3; clone size: NA; V gene: TRBV3-1/TRBV3-2
CDR3 protein: CASSLGSGRLFF; CDR3 DNA: TGTGCCAGCAGCTTAGGGAGCGGGAGGTTATTCTTC; D gene: TRBD2; J gene: TRBJ2-1; clone size: NA; V gene: TRBV7-2
CDR3 protein: CSVEDAADSTDTQYF; CDR3 DNA: TGCAGCGTTGAAGATGCGGCGGATAGCACAGATACGCAGTATTTT; D gene: NA; J gene: TRBJ2-3; clone size: NA; V gene: TRBV29-1
CDR3 protein: CASSVGTGSSYNEQFF; CDR3 DNA: TGTGCCAGTAGTGTCGGGACAGGGAGCTCCTACAATGAGCAGTTCTTC; D gene: TRBD1; J gene: TRBJ2-1; clone size: NA; V gene: TRBV19
CDR3 protein: CASSQDGEGGETQYF; CDR3 DNA: TGCGCCAGCAGCCAAGATGGAGAGGGAGGGGAGACCCAGTACTTC; D gene: TRBD2; J gene: TRBJ2-5; clone size: NA; V gene: TRBV4-1
CDR3 protein: CASSLGSGRANEQFF; CDR3 DNA: TGTGCCAGCAGCTTGGGTAGCGGGAGGGCCAATGAGCAGTTCTTC; D gene: TRBD2; J gene: TRBJ2-1; clone size: NA; V gene: TRBV5-5
CDR3 protein: CASSRRTGRQETQYF; CDR3 DNA: TGCGCCAGCAGCCGACGGACAGGGCGACAAGAGACCCAGTACTTC; D gene: TRBD1; J gene: TRBJ2-5; clone size: NA; V gene: TRBV4-3
CDR3 protein: CASSPLSGSYNEQFF; CDR3 DNA: TGCGCCAGCAGCCCTCTCAGCGGGAGTTACAATGAGCAGTTCTTC; D gene: TRBD2; J gene: TRBJ2-1; clone size: NA; V gene: TRBV10-1
CDR3 protein: CASSPGPDRGLMNTEAFF; CDR3 DNA: TGTGCCAGCAGTCCAGGCCCCGACAGGGGCCTAATGAACACTGAAGCTTTCTTT; D gene: TRBD1; J gene: TRBJ1-1; clone size: NA; V gene: TRBV27
CDR3 protein: CSVEGTGRESEQFF; CDR3 DNA: TGCAGCGTTGAGGGGACGGGGCGGGAGTCTGAGCAGTTCTTC; D gene: TRBD2; J gene: TRBJ2-1; clone size: NA; V gene: TRBV29-1
CDR3 protein: CASSTGSQETQYF; CDR3 DNA: TGCGCCAGCAGCACCGGGTCTCAAGAGACCCAGTACTTC; D gene: NA; J gene: TRBJ2-5; clone size: NA; V gene: TRBV5-1
CDR3 protein: CASSEYSGSSDTQYF; CDR3 DNA: TGTGCCAGCAGTGAGTATAGCGGGAGTTCAGATACGCAGTATTTT; D gene: TRBD2; J gene: TRBJ2-3; clone size: NA; V gene: TRBV25-1
CDR3 protein: CASSLTSGRAWDEQFF; CDR3 DNA: TGTGCCAGCAGCTTGACTAGCGGGAGGGCCTGGGATGAGCAGTTCTTC; D gene: TRBD2; J gene: TRBJ2-1; clone size: NA; V gene: TRBV9
CDR3 protein: CASSYSTSGRGTQYF; CDR3 DNA: TGTGCCAGCAGTTACTCGACTAGCGGGAGAGGGACGCAGTATTTT; D gene: TRBD2; J gene: TRBJ2-3; clone size: NA; V gene: TRBV6-2/TRBV6-3
CDR3 protein: CASSLDRRETQYF; CDR3 DNA: TGTGCCAGCAGCCTTGATCGGAGGGAGACCCAGTACTTC; D gene: NA; J gene: TRBJ2-5; clone size: NA; V gene: TRBV7-2
CDR3 protein: CASSLSQDTEAFF; CDR3 DNA: TGTGCCAGCAGCTTAAGTCAGGACACTGAAGCTTTCTTT; D gene: NA; J gene: TRBJ1-1; clone size: once; V gene: TRBV7-8
CDR3 protein: CASSLREGIGSPLHF; CDR3 DNA: TGTGCCAGCAGCCTCCGGGAGGGAATCGGATCACCCCTCCACTTT; D gene: NA; J gene: TRBJ1-6; clone size: NA; V gene: TRBV9
CDR3 protein: CASSPLAGAGGAEQFF; CDR3 DNA: TGTGCCAGCTCACCTCTAGCGGGAGCGGGAGGAGCTGAGCAGTTCTTC; D gene: TRBD2; J gene: TRBJ2-1; clone size: NA; V gene: TRBV18
CDR3 protein: CASSRTDSYEQYF; CDR3 DNA: TGTGCCAGCAGTCGGACAGACTCCTACGAGCAGTACTTC; D gene: NA; J gene: TRBJ2-7; clone size: few; V gene: TRBV7-9
CDR3 protein: CASSFLGEIYGYTF; CDR3 DNA: TGTGCCAGCAGTTTTCTCGGGGAAATCTATGGCTACACCTTC; D gene: NA; J gene: TRBJ1-2; clone size: NA; V gene: TRBV28
CDR3 protein: CASSLAQGRVFDSNQPQHF; CDR3 DNA: TGTGCCAGCAGCTTGGCACAGGGGCGGGTTTTTGATAGCAATCAGCCCCAGCATTTT; D gene: TRBD1; J gene: TRBJ1-5; clone size: NA; V gene: TRBV7-9
CDR3 protein: CASSELDTEQETQYF; CDR3 DNA: TGTGCCAGCAGTGAATTGGACACTGAACAAGAGACCCAGTACTTC; D gene: NA; J gene: TRBJ2-5; clone size: NA; V gene: TRBV2
CDR3 protein: CASSQEGGQPQHF; CDR3 DNA: TGTGCCAGCAGCCAAGAGGGAGGGCAGCCCCAGCATTTT; D gene: NA; J gene: TRBJ1-5; clone size: NA; V gene: TRBV3-1/TRBV3-2
CDR3 protein: CASRWTGDNQPQHF; CDR3 DNA: TGTGCCAGCAGGTGGACAGGGGACAATCAGCCCCAGCATTTT; D gene: TRBD1; J gene: TRBJ1-5; clone size: NA; V gene: TRBV28
CDR3 protein: CASSHRGGTYNEQFF; CDR3 DNA: TGTGCCAGCAGCCACCGCGGGGGCACCTACAATGAGCAGTTCTTC; D gene: NA; J gene: TRBJ2-1; clone size: NA; V gene: TRBV4-2
CDR3 protein: CASSRGLAEETQYF; CDR3 DNA: TGTGCCAGCAGTCGGGGACTAGCGGAAGAGACCCAGTACTTC; D gene: TRBD2; J gene: TRBJ2-5; clone size: NA; V gene: TRBV14
CDR3 protein: CASSTNRGSEQYF; CDR3 DNA: TGTGCCAGCAGCACCAATAGGGGAAGCGAGCAGTACTTC; D gene: NA; J gene: TRBJ2-7; clone size: NA; V gene: TRBV7-8
CDR3 protein: CASSTTGTGTTEAFF; CDR3 DNA: TGTGCCAGCAGCACCACCGGGACAGGGACCACTGAAGCTTTCTTT; D gene: TRBD1; J gene: TRBJ1-1; clone size: NA; V gene: TRBV7-9
CDR3 protein: CASSVSSGGDWETQYF; CDR3 DNA: TGTGCCAGCAGCGTATCCTCAGGGGGCGATTGGGAGACCCAGTACTTC; D gene: TRBD1; J gene: TRBJ2-5; clone size: once; V gene: TRBV9
CDR3 protein: CASSLGAGLFYNEQFF; CDR3 DNA: TGTGCCAGCAGCTTGGGGGCAGGGTTGTTCTACAATGAGCAGTTCTTC; D gene: NA; J gene: TRBJ2-1; clone size: NA; V gene: TRBV5-4
CDR3 protein: CASSQLAGNSYEQYF; CDR3 DNA: TGCGCCAGCAGCCAACTAGCGGGTAACTCCTACGAGCAGTACTTC; D gene: TRBD2; J gene: TRBJ2-7; clone size: NA; V gene: TRBV5-1
CDR3 protein: CASSPDQDSHEQYF; CDR3 DNA: TGTGCCAGCAGCCCCGACCAGGACTCCCACGAGCAGTACTTC; D gene: NA; J gene: TRBJ2-7; clone size: NA; V gene: TRBV3-1/TRBV3-2
CDR3 protein: CASSIEGGEAFF; CDR3 DNA: TGTGCCAGTAGTATAGAGGGAGGTGAAGCTTTCTTT; D gene: NA; J gene: TRBJ1-1; clone size: few; V gene: TRBV19
CDR3 protein: CASSLTATSGSFTGELFF; CDR3 DNA: TGTGCCAGCAGTTTGACTGCTACTAGCGGGAGTTTTACCGGGGAGCTGTTTTTT; D gene: TRBD2; J gene: TRBJ2-2; clone size: NA; V gene: TRBV27
CDR3 protein: CASSSDRVAFF; CDR3 DNA: TGTGCCAGCAGTTCTGACAGGGTAGCTTTCTTT; D gene: TRBD1; J gene: TRBJ1-1; clone size: NA; V gene: TRBV28
CDR3 protein: CASSYSGIVDEQYF; CDR3 DNA: TGTGCCAGCAGTTACAGCGGGATTGTCGACGAGCAGTACTTC; D gene: TRBD2; J gene: TRBJ2-7; clone size: NA; V gene: TRBV6-2/TRBV6-3
CDR3 protein: CAISDRQMNTEAFF; CDR3 DNA: TGTGCCATCAGTGATAGACAGATGAACACTGAAGCTTTCTTT; D gene: NA; J gene: TRBJ1-1; clone size: NA; V gene: TRBV10-3
CDR3 protein: CASSLGVMGAPNTGELFF; CDR3 DNA: TGTGCCAGCAGCTTAGGGGTTATGGGGGCCCCGAACACCGGGGAGCTGTTTTTT; D gene: NA; J gene: TRBJ2-2; clone size: NA; V gene: TRBV7-9
CDR3 protein: CASSLGTVNEKLFF; CDR3 DNA: TGTGCCAGCAGCCTCGGGACAGTTAATGAAAAACTGTTTTTT; D gene: TRBD1; J gene: TRBJ1-4; clone size: NA; V gene: TRBV13
CDR3 protein: CASSALQGGTDTQYF; CDR3 DNA: TGTGCCAGCAGCGCCCTACAGGGCGGCACAGATACGCAGTATTTT; D gene: NA; J gene: TRBJ2-3; clone size: NA; V gene: TRBV9
CDR3 protein: CASSFTGTGVYNEQFF; CDR3 DNA: TGTGCCAGCAGTTTCACCGGGACAGGGGTTTACAATGAGCAGTTCTTC; D gene: TRBD1; J gene: TRBJ2-1; clone size: NA; V gene: TRBV27
CDR3 protein: CASSQDRGWHEQYF; CDR3 DNA: TGTGCCAGCAGCCAGGACAGGGGTTGGCACGAGCAGTACTTC; D gene: TRBD1; J gene: TRBJ2-7; clone size: NA; V gene: TRBV3-1/TRBV3-2
CDR3 protein: CASSLVGGVTEAFF; CDR3 DNA: TGTGCCAGCAGCTTAGTAGGGGGCGTCACTGAAGCTTTCTTT; D gene: TRBD1; J gene: TRBJ1-1; clone size: NA; V gene: TRBV11-2
CDR3 protein: CASSAAGSGRKLYEQYF; CDR3 DNA: TGTGCCAGCAGCGCCGCCGGTAGCGGGAGGAAACTCTACGAGCAGTACTTC; D gene: TRBD2; J gene: TRBJ2-7; clone size: once; V gene: TRBV6-2/TRBV6-3
CDR3 protein: CASSFQRGNSPLHF; CDR3 DNA: TGTGCCAGCAGCTTCCAGAGGGGGAATTCACCCCTCCACTTT; D gene: NA; J gene: TRBJ1-6; clone size: NA; V gene: TRBV7-2